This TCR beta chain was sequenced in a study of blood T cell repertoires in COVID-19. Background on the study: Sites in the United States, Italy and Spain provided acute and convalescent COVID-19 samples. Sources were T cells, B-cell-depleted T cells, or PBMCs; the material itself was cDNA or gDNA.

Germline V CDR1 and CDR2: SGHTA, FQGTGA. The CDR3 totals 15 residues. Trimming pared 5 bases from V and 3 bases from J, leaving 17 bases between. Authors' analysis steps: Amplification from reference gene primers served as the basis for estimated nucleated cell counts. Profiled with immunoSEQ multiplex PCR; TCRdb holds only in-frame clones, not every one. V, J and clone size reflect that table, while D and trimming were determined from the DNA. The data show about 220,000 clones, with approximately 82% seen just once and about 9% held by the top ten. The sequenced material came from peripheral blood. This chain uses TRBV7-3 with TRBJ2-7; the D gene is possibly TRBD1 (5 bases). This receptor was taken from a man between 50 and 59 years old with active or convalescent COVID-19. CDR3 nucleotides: TGTGCCAGCAGCGCCCCCAAGATAAGGGGCTACGAGCAGTACTTC. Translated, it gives CASSAPKIRGYEQYF.